This is a list of T cell receptor beta chains from one sample in a study of blood T cell repertoires in COVID-19. Assay: immunoSEQ multiplex PCR; the TCRdb copy retains only in-frame clones and omits some. The sample carries 200,000 to 300,000 clones, 80% to 90% recorded once. Sample: peripheral blood. These receptors were collected from a man aged 55 to 70 with acute or convalescent COVID-19. The CDR3 runs from the conserved cysteine through the conserved F or W. Each record gives: V gene, clone size, J gene, CDR3 length, D gene, CDR3 protein, CDR3 DNA. The D gene is left open where the match is weak. Expanded clones get a size class; other rows say once, few or many, or leave the size out.

V: TRBV6-5; size: once; J: TRBJ2-7; length: 15; D: TRBD1; CDR3: CASSYSGDRGYEQYF; DNA: TGTGCCAGCAGTTACTCGGGGGACAGGGGTTACGAGCAGTACTTC
V: TRBV7-2; size: NA; J: TRBJ2-4; length: 15; D: TRBD2; CDR3: CASTPKAGGRDIQYF; DNA: TGTGCCAGCACCCCAAAGGCGGGAGGTAGGGACATTCAGTACTTC
V: TRBV6-4; size: NA; J: TRBJ2-2; length: 14; D: TRBD2; CDR3: CASKPAGGPGELFF; DNA: TGTGCCAGCAAGCCAGCGGGGGGGCCCGGGGAGCTGTTTTTT
V: TRBV5-1; size: NA; J: TRBJ2-1; length: 14; D: NA; CDR3: CASSSGLNSWEQFF; DNA: TGCGCCAGCAGCTCCGGACTCAACTCGTGGGAGCAGTTCTTC
V: TRBV11-3; size: NA; J: TRBJ2-3; length: 13; D: NA; CDR3: CASSRSNADTQYF; DNA: TGTGCCAGCTCCCGATCAAACGCGGATACGCAGTATTTT
V: TRBV27; size: NA; J: TRBJ1-3; length: 15; D: TRBD1; CDR3: CASSLSGTGRNTIYF; DNA: TGTGCCAGCAGCCTGTCCGGGACAGGTAGAAACACCATATATTTT
V: TRBV25-1; size: few; J: TRBJ2-3; length: 18; D: TRBD2; CDR3: CASSVGTSGSAVADTQYF; DNA: TGTGCCAGCAGTGTCGGGACTAGCGGGTCGGCGGTGGCAGATACGCAGTATTTT
V: TRBV7-8; size: few; J: TRBJ1-6; length: 14; D: NA; CDR3: CASSLSSYNSPLHF; DNA: TGTGCCAGCAGCCTTAGCTCCTATAATTCACCCCTCCACTTT
V: TRBV18; size: NA; J: TRBJ1-2; length: 13; D: NA; CDR3: CASSPGHTYGYTF; DNA: TGTGCCAGCTCACCGGGGCACACCTATGGCTACACCTTC
V: TRBV25-1; size: once; J: TRBJ2-7; length: 12; D: NA; CDR3: CASSEGPYEQYF; DNA: TGTGCCAGCAGTGAGGGGCCCTACGAGCAGTACTTC
V: TRBV20-1; size: NA; J: TRBJ1-1; length: 11; D: TRBD1; CDR3: CTNRGYTEAFF; DNA: TGCACTAACAGGGGATACACTGAAGCTTTCTTT
V: TRBV14; size: NA; J: TRBJ2-1; length: 16; D: TRBD2; CDR3: CASSQEAGTSYNEQFF; DNA: TGTGCCAGCAGCCAAGAAGCGGGAACCTCCTACAATGAGCAGTTCTTC
V: TRBV14; size: NA; J: TRBJ2-3; length: 17; D: NA; CDR3: CASSQGRWGGSVDTQYF; DNA: TGTGCCAGCAGCCAAGGGCGGTGGGGCGGCTCGGTGGATACGCAGTATTTT
V: TRBV4-2; size: NA; J: TRBJ1-6; length: 17; D: TRBD1; CDR3: CASSQDLLGTGNSPLHF; DNA: TGTGCCAGCAGCCAGGACCTCCTTGGGACAGGGAATTCACCCCTCCACTTT
V: TRBV7-8; size: once; J: TRBJ1-6; length: 16; D: NA; CDR3: CASSPEGGHYNSPLHF; DNA: TGTGCCAGCAGCCCCGAAGGGGGTCATTATAATTCACCCCTCCACTTT
V: TRBV6-5; size: NA; J: TRBJ2-2; length: 15; D: TRBD1; CDR3: CASRWTGGHTGELFF; DNA: TGTGCCAGCAGATGGACAGGGGGCCACACCGGGGAGCTGTTTTTT
V: TRBV6-6; size: NA; J: TRBJ2-3; length: 17; D: NA; CDR3: CASSPLARPSSTDTQYF; DNA: TGTGCCAGCAGTCCTCTAGCGAGGCCTTCTAGCACAGATACGCAGTATTTT
V: TRBV7-6; size: NA; J: TRBJ2-1; length: 15; D: NA; CDR3: CASSARQVTYNEQFF; DNA: TGTGCCAGCAGCGCCCGACAGGTGACCTACAATGAGCAGTTCTTC
V: TRBV5-6; size: NA; J: TRBJ2-7; length: 14; D: TRBD1; CDR3: CASSSGQAAPEQYF; DNA: TGTGCCAGCAGCAGCGGACAGGCGGCGCCCGAGCAGTACTTC
V: TRBV24-1; size: few; J: TRBJ2-7; length: 15; D: NA; CDR3: CAPWCADRCEGEQYF; DNA: TGTGCCCCGTGGTGTGCCGACAGGTGCGAGGGAGAGCAGTACTTC
V: TRBV9; size: NA; J: TRBJ1-6; length: 14; D: NA; CDR3: CASSQGPDNSPLHF; DNA: TGTGCCAGCAGCCAGGGGCCAGATAATTCACCCCTCCACTTT
V: TRBV27; size: NA; J: TRBJ1-2; length: 14; D: TRBD1; CDR3: CASSPSGTGTGYTF; DNA: TGTGCCAGCAGTCCCTCCGGGACAGGGACCGGCTACACCTTC
V: TRBV29-1; size: once; J: TRBJ2-5; length: 17; D: TRBD2; CDR3: CSVPGTSGSPYAETQYF; DNA: TGCAGCGTACCCGGGACTAGCGGGAGTCCTTATGCAGAGACCCAGTACTTC
V: TRBV6-2/TRBV6-3; size: NA; J: TRBJ1-2; length: 13; D: NA; CDR3: CASSYGAEYGYTF; DNA: TGTGCCAGCAGTTACGGGGCAGAGTACGGCTACACCTTC
V: TRBV6-5; size: NA; J: TRBJ1-1; length: 12; D: NA; CDR3: CASSTVNTEAFF; DNA: TGTGCCAGCAGCACAGTGAACACTGAAGCTTTCTTT
V: TRBV6-5; size: once; J: TRBJ2-7; length: 12; D: NA; CDR3: CASSRDNYEQYF; DNA: TGTGCCAGCAGCAGGGACAACTACGAGCAGTACTTC
V: TRBV5-4; size: NA; J: TRBJ2-5; length: 13; D: NA; CDR3: CAHGGGGEETQYF; DNA: TGTGCCCACGGAGGGGGGGGCGAAGAGACCCAGTACTTC
V: TRBV5-4; size: NA; J: TRBJ2-3; length: 16; D: TRBD2; CDR3: CASSSASTSGRDTQYF; DNA: TGTGCCAGCAGCTCCGCGTCGACTAGCGGGAGAGATACGCAGTATTTT
V: TRBV19; size: NA; J: TRBJ2-7; length: 15; D: TRBD1; CDR3: CASSIGDGTGDEQYF; DNA: TGTGCCAGTAGTATAGGGGACGGGACAGGGGACGAGCAGTACTTC
V: TRBV27; size: NA; J: TRBJ1-5; length: 19; D: TRBD1; CDR3: CASSSTLTGMGANNQPQHF; DNA: TGTGCCAGCAGTTCGACCCTGACAGGGATGGGGGCGAACAATCAGCCCCAGCATTTT
V: TRBV6-5; size: NA; J: TRBJ1-2; length: 15; D: NA; CDR3: CASNPIQVLHYGYTF; DNA: TGTGCCAGCAACCCGATCCAGGTCCTTCACTATGGCTACACCTTC
V: TRBV5-1; size: NA; J: TRBJ2-2; length: 15; D: TRBD2; CDR3: CASSLGTSRGGELFF; DNA: TGCGCCAGCAGCCTAGGGACTAGTCGGGGCGGGGAGCTGTTTTTT
V: TRBV7-3; size: NA; J: TRBJ2-2; length: 13; D: NA; CDR3: CASSQNLIGELFF; DNA: TGTGCCAGCAGCCAAAACTTAATCGGGGAGCTGTTTTTT
V: TRBV9; size: NA; J: TRBJ2-7; length: 17; D: TRBD2; CDR3: CASSVGPSGLAPYEQYF; DNA: TGTGCCAGCAGCGTAGGCCCCTCCGGACTAGCGCCCTACGAGCAGTACTTC
V: TRBV27; size: NA; J: TRBJ2-2; length: 15; D: NA; CDR3: CATSPRSANTGELFF; DNA: TGTGCCACCAGCCCCCGGAGCGCGAACACCGGGGAGCTGTTTTTT
V: TRBV18; size: NA; J: TRBJ2-3; length: 15; D: NA; CDR3: CASSPPASGPDTQYF; DNA: TGTGCCAGCTCACCACCCGCCAGCGGCCCAGATACGCAGTATTTT
V: TRBV11-3; size: NA; J: TRBJ2-1; length: 16; D: TRBD2; CDR3: CASSLESGRASNEQFF; DNA: TGTGCCAGCAGCTTAGAGAGCGGGAGGGCCTCAAATGAGCAGTTCTTC
V: TRBV5-1; size: NA; J: TRBJ2-7; length: 15; D: NA; CDR3: CASSLTGFGSYEQYF; DNA: TGCGCCAGCAGCTTGACAGGGTTTGGGTCCTACGAGCAGTACTTC
V: TRBV7-2; size: NA; J: TRBJ2-3; length: 16; D: NA; CDR3: CASSLVLAASTDTQYF; DNA: TGTGCCAGCAGCTTAGTACTAGCCGCTAGCACAGATACGCAGTATTTT
V: TRBV6-6; size: NA; J: TRBJ2-6; length: 12; D: NA; CDR3: CATEGGANVLTF; DNA: TGTGCCACTGAGGGAGGGGCCAACGTCCTGACTTTC
V: TRBV7-3; size: NA; J: TRBJ1-6; length: 13; D: NA; CDR3: CASSDSPQSPLHF; DNA: TGTGCCAGCAGTGACAGTCCCCAATCACCCCTCCACTTT
V: TRBV19; size: NA; J: TRBJ1-1; length: 16; D: TRBD1; CDR3: CASRAGTGIGGTEAFF; DNA: TGTGCCAGTAGAGCCGGGACAGGGATCGGGGGAACTGAAGCTTTCTTT
V: TRBV5-6; size: NA; J: TRBJ2-1; length: 15; D: TRBD2; CDR3: CASSFSGVWDNEQFF; DNA: TGTGCCAGCAGCTTTAGCGGGGTGTGGGACAATGAGCAGTTCTTC
V: TRBV19; size: NA; J: TRBJ2-5; length: 15; D: NA; CDR3: CASSWTATYQETQYF; DNA: TGTGCCAGTTCATGGACAGCGACGTACCAAGAGACCCAGTACTTC
V: TRBV5-1; size: NA; J: TRBJ2-1; length: 17; D: TRBD2; CDR3: CASSLASSGPSYNEQFF; DNA: TGCGCCAGCAGCTTGGCGTCTAGCGGCCCCTCCTACAATGAGCAGTTCTTC
V: TRBV9; size: once; J: TRBJ2-3; length: 12; D: TRBD2; CDR3: CASSVVGRDQYF; DNA: TGTGCCAGCAGCGTAGTAGGGAGGGATCAGTATTTT
V: TRBV6-5; size: NA; J: TRBJ1-2; length: 15; D: NA; CDR3: CASIPGGGAVYGYTF; DNA: TGTGCCAGCATTCCGGGGGGGGGCGCCGTCTATGGCTACACCTTC
V: TRBV11-2; size: many; J: TRBJ1-2; length: 14; D: TRBD1; CDR3: CASSHWDRGYGYTF; DNA: TGTGCCAGCAGCCACTGGGACAGGGGCTATGGCTACACCTTC
V: TRBV29-1; size: NA; J: TRBJ2-7; length: 13; D: NA; CDR3: CSVEDEAGDEQYF; DNA: TGCAGCGTTGAAGATGAAGCAGGGGACGAGCAGTACTTC
V: TRBV2; size: few; J: TRBJ1-1; length: 14; D: NA; CDR3: CASRRTVMATEAFF; DNA: TGTGCCAGCAGGAGGACAGTAATGGCTACTGAAGCTTTCTTT
V: TRBV4-3; size: few; J: TRBJ1-4; length: 17; D: TRBD1; CDR3: CASSPGQGASWDEKLFF; DNA: TGCGCCAGCAGCCCAGGACAGGGGGCTTCCTGGGACGAAAAACTGTTTTTT
V: TRBV27; size: NA; J: TRBJ2-7; length: 15; D: NA; CDR3: CASRSGTFGPYEQYF; DNA: TGTGCCAGCAGATCCGGGACATTTGGGCCCTACGAGCAGTACTTC
V: TRBV14; size: NA; J: TRBJ1-2; length: 14; D: NA; CDR3: CASSQGPTIYGYTF; DNA: TGTGCCAGCAGCCAAGGGCCAACAATCTATGGCTACACCTTC
V: TRBV2; size: NA; J: TRBJ2-5; length: 16; D: TRBD2; CDR3: CASSYGLAGGWETQYF; DNA: TGTGCCAGCAGCTACGGACTAGCGGGAGGGTGGGAGACCCAGTACTTC
V: TRBV9; size: NA; J: TRBJ2-5; length: 16; D: TRBD2; CDR3: CASSPSRLAGMETQYF; DNA: TGTGCCAGCAGCCCTTCCCGGCTAGCGGGTATGGAGACCCAGTACTTC
V: TRBV2; size: NA; J: TRBJ2-1; length: 14; D: TRBD1; CDR3: CASIPMDREDEQFF; DNA: TGTGCCAGCATCCCCATGGACAGGGAAGATGAGCAGTTCTTC
V: TRBV5-8; size: NA; J: TRBJ1-1; length: 15; D: NA; CDR3: CASSHGTAGNTEAFF; DNA: TGTGCCAGCAGCCACGGAACAGCGGGGAACACTGAAGCTTTCTTT
V: TRBV7-2; size: NA; J: TRBJ2-7; length: 13; D: NA; CDR3: CASSSNMNYEQYF; DNA: TGTGCCAGCAGCTCAAACATGAACTACGAGCAGTACTTC
V: TRBV21-1; size: NA; J: TRBJ1-2; length: 13; D: NA; CDR3: CASSKQGVDGYTF; DNA: TGTGCCAGCAGCAAACAGGGGGTGGATGGCTACACCTTC
V: TRBV28; size: NA; J: TRBJ2-3; length: 14; D: TRBD1; CDR3: CASSMRTGTDTQYF; DNA: TGTGCCAGCAGTATGAGGACAGGGACAGATACGCAGTATTTT